Reported below is one T cell receptor beta chain. Relative to the germline gene, one junction end is altered; a read error may explain this. The entry originates in a study of T cells in Graves' hyperthyroidism and ophthalmopathy. The CDR3 covers 14 residues. There were TCR beta CDR3 regions amplified from RNA transcripts. Carried out on the TCR CDR3, a first-round RT-PCR used the HTBI primer set. TCRdb reprocessed the multiplex PCR reads with MiXCR, giving one entry per CDR3 protein. The top ten hold roughly 19% of the sample, which has some 350,000 distinct CDR3 sequences, 12% to 15% seen once. Specimen: blood. This TCR came from a woman aged 60-75 years with Graves' ophthalmopathy. The chain joins TRBV12-3 or TRBV12-4 to TRBJ2-5; possibly TRBD1 for D (6 bases). The CDR3 protein is CASSLLQGLEAQYF. CDR3 DNA sequence: TGTGCCAGCAGTTTATTGCAGGGGTTAGAGGCCCAGTACTTC.